The rows below give T cell receptor beta chains drawn from one sample of a study of radiotherapy plus CTLA-4 blockade in lung cancer. Profiling relied on immunoSEQ multiplex PCR, and the TCRdb table lists in-frame clones only, not all of them. Among about 55,000 clones listed, 82% were seen once. The material was peripheral blood, obtained from a patient treated with radiotherapy plus ipilimumab. Receptor source: a human donor with non-small cell lung cancer whose response to radiotherapy plus ipilimumab could not be evaluated. Both conserved end residues are part of each CDR3. The order of the fields is clone size, V gene, CDR3 protein. A clone size is listed for some rows: how often the clone was seen (once, few, many), or a class if it is expanded.

NA,TRBV18,CASSPPTGVMNTEAFF
NA,TRBV4-1,CASSHPPRGDYGYTF
few,TRBV30,CAWKREGRETQYF
many,TRBV15,CATSRVARANTEAFF
NA,TRBV19,CASSIAPGAHQPQHF
NA,TRBV19,CASSTPSGRAYNEQFF
NA,TRBV10-3,CAISKGASNTGELFF
NA,TRBV6-6,CASSFRPVSGANVLTF
NA,TRBV7-9,CASSLIRLAGPYNEQFF
NA,TRBV2,CASSEDWGYTF
NA,TRBV2,CASSAGPLGTGELFF
NA,TRBV6-5,CASSYSDSSGNTIYF
once,TRBV27,CASSLAFPRSEQYF
NA,TRBV27,CASRSYNEQFF
NA,TRBV29-1,CSVEDGSYTF
NA,TRBV7-2,CASSYPGSGRYEQYF
NA,TRBV13,CASSFRTGRAGELFF
once,TRBV7-2,CASSPQGTTGPDTQYF
NA,TRBV7-2,CASSLGTGGGYTF
NA,TRBV19,CASSIPPSTSSYNEQFF
NA,TRBV11-2,CASSTGLREYF
NA,TRBV4-3,CASSQDFARGPYEQYF
NA,TRBV4-1,CASSQEGGVTYEQYF
NA,TRBV6-6,CASNQVTDTQYF
NA,TRBV5-1,CASSSGSVGTQYF
NA,TRBV28,CASSLRGTDTQYF
NA,TRBV5-1,CASSLAGDPADTQYF
NA,TRBV4-3,CASSQEGRGADEQFF
NA,TRBV5-1,CASSLGPSDHTIDEQYF
NA,TRBV5-6,CASSPIMEAVGGSGYTF
NA,TRBV19,CASSVDRGAPNEKLFF
NA,TRBV29-1,CSVEPGNGETQYF
NA,TRBV19,CASVPRGGRLGYTF
NA,TRBV18,CASSPPQGGGSYEQYF
NA,TRBV19,CASQQARGGNSPLHF
NA,TRBV6-1,CASSEARGLTEAFF
NA,TRBV9,CASSVGGVRGLGETQYF
NA,TRBV11-2,CASSLDAAASGKTYNEQFF
NA,TRBV19,CASSTGMDTGELFF
NA,TRBV7-9,CASSLGGSDYEQYF
NA,TRBV7-2,CASSRDRGPGYTF
NA,TRBV19,CASSIGTGSGNTIYF
NA,TRBV15,CATSRDLVGFRTDTQYF
once,TRBV27,CASSFRDRRETQYF
once,TRBV7-9,CASSLEASFRKDYGYTF
NA,TRBV2,CASSEGDRAYEQYF
NA,TRBV7-2,CASSPGQGRETQYF